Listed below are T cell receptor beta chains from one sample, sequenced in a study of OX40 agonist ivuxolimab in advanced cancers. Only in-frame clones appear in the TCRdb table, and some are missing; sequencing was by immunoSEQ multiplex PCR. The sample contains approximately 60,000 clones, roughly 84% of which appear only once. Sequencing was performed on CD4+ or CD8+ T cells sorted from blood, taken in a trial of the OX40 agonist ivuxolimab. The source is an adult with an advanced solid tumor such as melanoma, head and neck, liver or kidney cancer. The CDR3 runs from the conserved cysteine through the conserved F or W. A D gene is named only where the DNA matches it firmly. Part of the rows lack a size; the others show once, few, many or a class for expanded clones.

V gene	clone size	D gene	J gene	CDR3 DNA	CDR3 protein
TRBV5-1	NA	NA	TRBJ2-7	TGCGCCAGCAGCCGCGGGACAGCCAACTCCTACGAGCAGTACTTC	CASSRGTANSYEQYF
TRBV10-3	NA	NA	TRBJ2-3	TGTGCCATCAGTGAGTCGTCCTTAGCGGATACGCAGTATTTT	CAISESSLADTQYF
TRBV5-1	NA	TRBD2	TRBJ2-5	TGCGCCAGCAGCTTGGGCCTAGCGGTTAAAGAGACCCAGTACTTC	CASSLGLAVKETQYF
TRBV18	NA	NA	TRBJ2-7	TGTGCCAGCTCTCCCCCGACAGTGGACGAGCAGTACTTC	CASSPPTVDEQYF
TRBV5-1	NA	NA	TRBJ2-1	TGCGCCAGCAGCGGGACCGCCTACAATGAGCAGTTCTTC	CASSGTAYNEQFF
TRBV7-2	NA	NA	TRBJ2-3	TGTGCCAGCAGCCCGCAAACCCAGGATACGCAGTATTTT	CASSPQTQDTQYF
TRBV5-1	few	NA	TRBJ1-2	TGCGCCAGCAGCTTGGACACGGCAGGGGCCTATGGCTACACCTTC	CASSLDTAGAYGYTF
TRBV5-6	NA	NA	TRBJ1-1	TGTGCCAGCAGCGACTATGATCGGACTGAAGCTTTCTTT	CASSDYDRTEAFF
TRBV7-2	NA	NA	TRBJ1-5	TGTGCCAGCAGCTTTGGGATTAGCAATCAGCCCCAGCATTTT	CASSFGISNQPQHF
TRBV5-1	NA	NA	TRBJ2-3	TGCGCCAGCAGCTTGGAATGGGGGGCGGATACGCAGTATTTT	CASSLEWGADTQYF
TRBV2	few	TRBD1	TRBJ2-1	TGTGCCAGCAGGGGACAGGGACATTACAATGAGCAGTTCTTC	CASRGQGHYNEQFF
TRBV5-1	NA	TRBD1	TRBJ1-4	TGCGCCAGCAGCTTCGACAGGGGTTTCAATGAAAAACTGTTTTTT	CASSFDRGFNEKLFF
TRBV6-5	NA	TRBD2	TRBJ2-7	TGTGCCAGCAGTTACTCGACTAGCGGGGGCTACGAGCAGTACTTC	CASSYSTSGGYEQYF
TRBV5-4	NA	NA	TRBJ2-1	TGTGCCAGCAGCTTGGGGAGCGGAATCTCCTACAATGAGCAGTTCTTC	CASSLGSGISYNEQFF
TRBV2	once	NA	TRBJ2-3	TGTGCCAGCAGTGGCGTTGCTAGCACAGATACGCAGTATTTT	CASSGVASTDTQYF
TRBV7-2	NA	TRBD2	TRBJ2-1	TGTGCCAGCAGCTCCTTAGCGGGGGGGCAGTACAATGAGCAGTTCTTC	CASSSLAGGQYNEQFF
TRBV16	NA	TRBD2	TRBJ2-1	TGTGCCAGCAGCCTCACTAGCGGGGAATACAATGAGCAGTTCTTC	CASSLTSGEYNEQFF
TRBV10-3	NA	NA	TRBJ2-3	TGTGCCATCAGTGAGCCTCAGGGGAAGCAGTATTTT	CAISEPQGKQYF